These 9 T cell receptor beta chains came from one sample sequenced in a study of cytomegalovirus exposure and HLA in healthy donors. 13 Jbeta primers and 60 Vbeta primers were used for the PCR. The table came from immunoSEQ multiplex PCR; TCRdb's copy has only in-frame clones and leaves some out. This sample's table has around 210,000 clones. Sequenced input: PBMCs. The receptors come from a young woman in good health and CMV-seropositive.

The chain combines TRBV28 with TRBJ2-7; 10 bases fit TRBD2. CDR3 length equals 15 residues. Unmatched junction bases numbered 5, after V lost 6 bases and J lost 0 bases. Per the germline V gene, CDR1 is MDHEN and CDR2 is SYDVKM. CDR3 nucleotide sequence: TGTGCCAGCAGGGCTGGGACTAGCGACTCCTACGAGCAGTACTTC. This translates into CASRAGTSDSYEQYF. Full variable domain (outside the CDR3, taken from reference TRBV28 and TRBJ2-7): DVKVTQSSRYLVKRTGEKVFLECVQDMDHENMFWYRQDPGLGLRLIYFSYDVKMKEKGDIPEGYSVSREKKERFSLILESASTNQTSMYLCASRAGTSDSYEQYFGPGTRLTVT.

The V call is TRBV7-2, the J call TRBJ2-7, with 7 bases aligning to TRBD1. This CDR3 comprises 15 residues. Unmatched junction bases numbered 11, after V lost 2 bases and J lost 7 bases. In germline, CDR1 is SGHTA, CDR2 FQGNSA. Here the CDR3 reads CASSLRQGNLGEQYF. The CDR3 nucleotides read TGTGCCAGCAGCTTAAGACAGGGTAATTTAGGAGAGCAGTACTTC.

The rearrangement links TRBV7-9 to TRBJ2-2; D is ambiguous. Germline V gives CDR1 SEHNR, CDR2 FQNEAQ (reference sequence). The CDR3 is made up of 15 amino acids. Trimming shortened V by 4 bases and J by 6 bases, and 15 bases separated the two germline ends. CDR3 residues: CASSWNTVRAGELFF. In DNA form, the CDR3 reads TGTGCCAGCAGCTGGAACACCGTTCGGGCCGGGGAGCTGTTTTTT.

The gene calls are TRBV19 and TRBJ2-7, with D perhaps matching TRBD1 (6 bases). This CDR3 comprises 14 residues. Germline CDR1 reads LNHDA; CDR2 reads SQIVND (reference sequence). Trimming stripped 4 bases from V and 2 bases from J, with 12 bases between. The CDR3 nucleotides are TGTGCCAGTAGTAGGGGCAGGGGACCCTACGAGCAGTACTTC. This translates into CASSRGRGPYEQYF.

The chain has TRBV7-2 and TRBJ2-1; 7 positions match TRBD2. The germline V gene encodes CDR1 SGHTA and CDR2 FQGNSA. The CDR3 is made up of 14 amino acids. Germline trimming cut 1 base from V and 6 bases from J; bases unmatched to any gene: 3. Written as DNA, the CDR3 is TGTGCCAGCAGCTTAGGCGGGAGCTCCAATGAGCAGTTCTTC. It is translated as CASSLGGSSNEQFF.

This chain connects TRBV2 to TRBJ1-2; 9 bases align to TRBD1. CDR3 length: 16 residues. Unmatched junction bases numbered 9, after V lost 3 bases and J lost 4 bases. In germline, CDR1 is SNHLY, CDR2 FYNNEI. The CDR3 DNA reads TGTGCCAGCAGTGATGAAACAGGGGGCATAATCTATGGCTACACCTTC. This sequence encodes CASSDETGGIIYGYTF.

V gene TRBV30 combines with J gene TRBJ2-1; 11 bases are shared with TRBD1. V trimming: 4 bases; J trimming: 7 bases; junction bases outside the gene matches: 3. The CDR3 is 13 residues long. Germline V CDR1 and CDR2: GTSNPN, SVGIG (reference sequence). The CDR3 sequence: CAWTGQGANEQFF. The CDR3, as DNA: TGTGCCTGGACCGGACAGGGGGCGAATGAGCAGTTCTTC.

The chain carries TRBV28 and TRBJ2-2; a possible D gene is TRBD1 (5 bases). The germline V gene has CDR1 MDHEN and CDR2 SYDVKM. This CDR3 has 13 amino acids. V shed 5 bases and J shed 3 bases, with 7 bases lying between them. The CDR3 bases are TGTGCCAGCAGTCAACAGGACACCGGGGAGCTGTTTTTT. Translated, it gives CASSQQDTGELFF.

The CDR3 nucleotides read TGTGCCACCAGCGCGAGGGTAGGGACGGGAGTAGCAGATACGCAGTATTTT. Amino acids: CATSARVGTGVADTQYF. This chain joins TRBV15 and TRBJ2-3; a weak D match, TRBD2 (6 bases). There are 17 residues in the CDR3. Trimming cost V 5 bases and J 4 bases, with 22 bases left between them. Germline loops: CDR1 LNHNV, CDR2 YYDKDF (reference sequence).